This T cell receptor beta chain originates from a study of OX40 agonist ivuxolimab in advanced cancers. Using immunoSEQ multiplex PCR, the repertoire was profiled, and TCRdb retains in-frame clones only, with some absent. The sample has tens of thousands of clones, under 95% seen once. Germline V gene sequence: CDR1 SNHLY, CDR2 FYNNEI. Trimming removed 6 bases from V and 4 bases from J, with 13 bases in between. The CDR3 runs to 15 residues. The receptor was isolated from an adult with an advanced solid tumor such as melanoma, head and neck, liver or kidney cancer. The sequences come from CD4+ or CD8+ T cells sorted from blood, collected in a trial of the OX40 agonist ivuxolimab. The gene calls are TRBV2 and TRBJ2-6, with D possibly matching TRBD1 (6 bases). CDR3 DNA sequence: TGTGCCAGCAGAGAACAGGGCAGCGGGGCCAACGTCCTGACTTTC. It yields the protein CASREQGSGANVLTF. The entire variable domain, with the rest obtained from reference TRBV2 and TRBJ2-6, is as follows: EPEVTQTPSHQVTQMGQEVILRCVPISNHLYFYWYRQILGQKVEFLVSFYNNEISEKSEIFDDQFSVERPDGSNFTLKIRSTKLEDSAMYFCASREQGSGANVLTFGAGSRLTVL.